This TCR beta chain appears in the sequencing data of a study of beta chain features in type 1 diabetes. Study-level results: Shortening of TCRB CDR3s, moderate but significant, appeared in all four CD4+ subsets of Type 1 diabetes patients.

All of the isolated RNA was reverse transcribed, so expressed TCRB transcripts were sequenced. Produced via immunoSEQ multiplex PCR; TCRdb's table is partial and in-frame only. The table lists hundreds of thousands of clones, around 12% of them singletons. Looked up from germline, CDR1 is SGDLS and CDR2 is YYNGEE. The V segment lost 2 bases and the J segment 3 bases; nucleotides outside the gene matches: 3. This CDR3 has 15 residues. Blood was collected once per donor into heparin, averaging about 0.12 L. As for this clone: Its antigen is unidentified.

Specimen: naive CD4+ T cells from blood. The chain uses TRBV9 and TRBJ2-2, with 8 positions matching TRBD2. The TCR was taken from a man younger than 35 in good health. The CDR3 DNA reads as TGTGCCAGCAGCGTTAGAGCGGGAGACACCGGGGAGCTGTTTTTT. Translated, it gives CASSVRAGDTGELFF. The full variable domain, with the rest looked up from reference TRBV9 and TRBJ2-2, is DSGVTQTPKHLITATGQRVTLRCSPRSGDLSVYWYQQSLDQGLQFLIQYYNGEERAKGNILERFSAQQFPDLHSELNLSSLELGDSALYFCASSVRAGDTGELFFGEGSRLTVL.